This T cell receptor beta chain appears in the sequencing data of a study of blood T cells in healthy people across ages (dated by TCRdb to about 2015). About the investigation overall: Template switching captured roughly one uniquely barcoded TCR beta cDNA molecule per two T cells in model experiments. Using deep sequencing normalized with unique cDNA molecular identifiers, the study measured how TCR beta repertoire diversity changes with age. Donors were grouped into four age groups: young (average about 15 years), middle-aged (approximately 41), aged (around 60) and long-lived (about 90). The study analyzed two additional independent replicas of 1 million unique cDNA reads from the same blood draw for two donors, one aged 18 to 30 and one aged 80 or older. To avoid experimental bias, donors of different ages were randomly spread across the sequencing lanes.

The approximately 39 donors, aged about 6 to 100 years, were systemically healthy Caucasian individuals from Russia. Each donor gave around 9.5 milliliters of peripheral blood, collected into EDTA-treated Vacutainer tubes. PBMCs were isolated by Ficoll-Paque density-gradient centrifugation, with at least 7 million obtained per sample. Trizol reagent was used to extract total RNA from the PBMCs, yielding at least 5 micrograms per sample. For every donor, an aliquot of PBMCs went through flow cytometry to measure the percentages of naive CD45RAhigh/CD27high T cells. Results and caveats for the whole study, not just this receptor: The CMV infection status of donors was not known, potentially confounding age-related changes in expanded clonotypes. Compared with the aged group, the long-lived group had more naive CD4+ T cells, fewer expanded clones and increased TCR diversity, a pattern suggesting age selection. The percentage of naive T cells measured by flow cytometry correlated strongly with observed TCR beta diversity. Bulk unsorted PBMC profiling prevented conclusive comparison of naive and antigen-experienced compartments. Observed TCR beta diversity per million T cells fell roughly linearly with age, and a significant reduction was already apparent by age roughly 40. Total diversity estimates from one million sequenced T cells were considered lower bounds and underestimates.

Library prep was done by 5' RACE. Sequencing took place on an Illumina HiSeq 2500. The second PCR ran for roughly 6 to 11 cycles and used a J-beta primer mix along with a sample-barcoded 5' primer. A template-switch 5' adaptor carrying 12 random nucleotides introduced a unique molecular identifier onto each TCR beta cDNA molecule. Each sample yielded at least 2.5 million CDR3-containing paired-end reads. First-strand cDNA synthesis was performed from all RNA using the Mint cDNA synthesis kit, with priming by a TRBC-specific oligonucleotide. Following uracil-DNA glycosylase treatment, all cDNA underwent a first 18-cycle PCR with the universal primers M1SS and BC2_uni_R. Per the original workflow: Normalization of each sample was performed by random selection of 1 million high-quality reads, each carrying a distinct molecular identifier. Reads with shared molecular identifiers were discarded instead of being binned into consensus sequences. MiTCR, set to a Q25 quality threshold and the strictest error-elimination algorithm, was used for CDR3 identification, clonotype clustering and error correction. Lower-bound total TCR beta diversity was estimated with a nonparametric unseen species model using Euler transformation. The raw public reads went through TCRdb reprocessing: fastp at Q25, MiXCR clone calling, in-frame beta chains kept. CDR3 protein duplicates are merged, each entry listing the most common genes and DNA. TCRdb's processing, not the authors' own work, is the source of the V and J calls. The sample table contains hundreds of thousands of distinct CDR3 sequences; only one count was recorded for roughly 26% of them. Jointly, the top ten make up over 25% of the sample.

This clonotype came up many times. Its recognized antigen is unknown. Within one base of it there is no much larger clone, and no base qualities were kept. CDR1 LNHNV and CDR2 YYDKDF are derived from the germline V gene (reference sequence). V is reduced by 0 bases and J by 0 bases, leaving a spacing of 15 bases between them. The CDR3 sequence holds 18 residues, the cysteine and phenylalanine included. Only the CDR3 portion is preserved as DNA: 54 bases, with reading frame beginning at the first base. The receptor's source is a woman between 70 and 85 years old in good health. The chain links TRBV15 with TRBJ2-4, with no confident D gene call. Sequencing was performed on blood. The sequenced DNA: TGTGCCACCAGCAGAGATTATTTTGACATCTCAGCCAAAAACATTCAGTACTTC. This translates into CATSRDYFDISAKNIQYF.